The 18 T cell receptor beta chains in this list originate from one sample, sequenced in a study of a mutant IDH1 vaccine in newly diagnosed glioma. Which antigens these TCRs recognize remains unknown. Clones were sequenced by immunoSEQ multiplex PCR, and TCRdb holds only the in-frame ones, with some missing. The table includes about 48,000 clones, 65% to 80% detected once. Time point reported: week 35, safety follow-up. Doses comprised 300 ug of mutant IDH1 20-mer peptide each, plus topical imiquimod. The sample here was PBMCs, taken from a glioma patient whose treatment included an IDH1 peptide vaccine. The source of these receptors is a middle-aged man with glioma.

This chain's CDR3 is CASSHNLRGSQNTEAFF. The CDR3 DNA follows: TGTGCCAGCAGCCACAACTTAAGGGGATCGCAGAACACTGAAGCTTTCTTT. The chain employs TRBV7-9 and TRBJ1-1, with D possibly being TRBD1 (5 bases). Between the trimmed V and J ends, which lost 5 bases and 1 base, there was a span of 20 bases. Germline-derived CDR1 and CDR2 are SEHNR and FQNEAQ (reference sequence). This CDR3 comprises 17 residues.

The CDR3 protein is CASSLFGGNTIYF. The CDR3 region has the DNA TGTGCCAGCAGCTTGTTTGGCGGAAACACCATATATTTT. This chain connects TRBV5-4 to TRBJ1-3; D ambiguous. CDR3 length equals 13 residues. Germline CDR1 reads SGHNT; CDR2 reads YYREEE (reference sequence). Trimming removed 1 base at V and 4 bases at J, with 6 bases between.

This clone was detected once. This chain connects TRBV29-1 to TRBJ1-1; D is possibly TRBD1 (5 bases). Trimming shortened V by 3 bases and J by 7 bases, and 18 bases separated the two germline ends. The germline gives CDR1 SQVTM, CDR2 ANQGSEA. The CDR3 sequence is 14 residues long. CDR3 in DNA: TGCAGCGTTGATGGGACGGGCGCGGGAGGTGAAGCTTTCTTT. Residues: CSVDGTGAGGEAFF.

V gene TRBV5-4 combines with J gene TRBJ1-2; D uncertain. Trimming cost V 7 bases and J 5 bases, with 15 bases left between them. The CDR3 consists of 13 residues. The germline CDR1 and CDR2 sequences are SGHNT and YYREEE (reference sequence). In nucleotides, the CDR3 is TGTGCCAGCCAACCAGATGGCCAGTATGGCTACACCTTC. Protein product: CASQPDGQYGYTF.

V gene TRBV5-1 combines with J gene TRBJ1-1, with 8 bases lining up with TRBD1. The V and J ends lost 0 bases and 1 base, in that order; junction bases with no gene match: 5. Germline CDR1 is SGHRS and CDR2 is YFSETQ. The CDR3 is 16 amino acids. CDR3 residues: CASSLVPGGPNTEAFF. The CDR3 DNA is TGCGCCAGCAGCTTGGTGCCAGGGGGCCCGAACACTGAAGCTTTCTTT.

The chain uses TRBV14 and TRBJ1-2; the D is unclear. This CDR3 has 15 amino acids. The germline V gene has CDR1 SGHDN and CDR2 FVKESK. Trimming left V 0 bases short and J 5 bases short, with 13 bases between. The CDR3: CASSQDPVGGYGYTF. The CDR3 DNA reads TGTGCCAGCAGCCAAGATCCCGTTGGTGGGTATGGCTACACCTTC.

In nucleotides, the CDR3 is TGTGCCTCCCGATTGGGGGGGGGCTTGAACACCGGGGAGCTGTTTTTT. Its protein product is CASRLGGGLNTGELFF. V usage is TRBV30 and J usage is TRBJ2-2, with D possibly matching TRBD2 (7 bases). Germline CDR1 reads GTSNPN; CDR2 reads SVGIG (reference sequence). CDR3 length equals 16 residues. Trimming left V 7 bases short and J 1 base short, with 19 bases between.

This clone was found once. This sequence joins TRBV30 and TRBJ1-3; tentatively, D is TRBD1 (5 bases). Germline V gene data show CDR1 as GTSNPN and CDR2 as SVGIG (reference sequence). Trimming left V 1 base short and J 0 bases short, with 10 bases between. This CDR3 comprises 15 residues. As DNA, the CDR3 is TGTGCCTGGAGTGGGGGCACAAACTCTGGAAACACCATATATTTT. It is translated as CAWSGGTNSGNTIYF.

The CDR3 is CASSQEGLRGGTDTQYF. CDR3 in DNA: TGCGCCAGCAGCCAAGAGGGCCTGCGGGGGGGCACAGATACGCAGTATTTT. The V gene is TRBV4-1, the J gene TRBJ2-3; 8 bases map to TRBD2. Trimming cost V 0 bases and J 1 base; bases outside gene matches: 6. The germline V gene has CDR1 MGHRA and CDR2 YSYEKL. The CDR3 runs to 17 residues.

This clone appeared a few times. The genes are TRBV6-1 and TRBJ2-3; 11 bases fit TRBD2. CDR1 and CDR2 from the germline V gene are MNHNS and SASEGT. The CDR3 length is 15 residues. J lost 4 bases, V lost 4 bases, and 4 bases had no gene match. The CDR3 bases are TGTGCCAGCAGTGGCTTAGCGGGGGGGGCAGATACGCAGTATTTT. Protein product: CASSGLAGGADTQYF.

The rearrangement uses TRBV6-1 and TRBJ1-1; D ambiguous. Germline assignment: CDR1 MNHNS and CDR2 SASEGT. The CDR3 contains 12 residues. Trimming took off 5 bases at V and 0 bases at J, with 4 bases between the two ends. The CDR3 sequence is CASSLLNTEAFF. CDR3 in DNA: TGTGCCAGCAGTCTACTGAACACTGAAGCTTTCTTT.

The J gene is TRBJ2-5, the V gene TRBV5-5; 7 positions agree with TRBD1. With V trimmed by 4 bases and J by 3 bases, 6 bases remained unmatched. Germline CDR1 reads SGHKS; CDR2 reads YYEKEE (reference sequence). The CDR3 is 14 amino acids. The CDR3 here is CASSHGTEEETQYF. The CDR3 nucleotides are TGTGCCAGCAGCCACGGGACAGAAGAAGAGACCCAGTACTTC.

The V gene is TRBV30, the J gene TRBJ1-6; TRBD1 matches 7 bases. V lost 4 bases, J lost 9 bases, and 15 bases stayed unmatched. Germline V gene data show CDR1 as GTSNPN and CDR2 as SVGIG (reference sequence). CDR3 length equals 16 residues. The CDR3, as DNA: TGTGCCTGGACAGGGGGGGTCCGGGCGCTGGGTTCACCCCTCCACTTT. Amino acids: CAWTGGVRALGSPLHF.

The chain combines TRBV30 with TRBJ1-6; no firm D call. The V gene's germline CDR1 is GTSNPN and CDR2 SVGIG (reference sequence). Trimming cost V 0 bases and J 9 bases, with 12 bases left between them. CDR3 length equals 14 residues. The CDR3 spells CAWSVGLPFSPLHF. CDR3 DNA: TGTGCCTGGAGTGTAGGACTGCCCTTTTCACCCCTCCACTTT.

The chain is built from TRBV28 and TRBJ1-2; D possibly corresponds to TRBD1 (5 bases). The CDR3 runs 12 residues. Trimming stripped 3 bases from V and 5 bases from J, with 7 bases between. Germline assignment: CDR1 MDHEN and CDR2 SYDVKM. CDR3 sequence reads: CASSFQGYGYTF. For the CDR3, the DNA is TGTGCCAGCAGTTTCCAGGGTTATGGCTACACCTTC.

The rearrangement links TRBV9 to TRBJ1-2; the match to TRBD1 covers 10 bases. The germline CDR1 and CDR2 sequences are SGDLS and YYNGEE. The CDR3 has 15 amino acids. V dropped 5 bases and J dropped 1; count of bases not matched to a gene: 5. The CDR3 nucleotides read TGTGCCAGCAGTACTCGGGACAGGGGTAACTATGGCTACACCTTC. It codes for CASSTRDRGNYGYTF.

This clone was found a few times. CDR3 protein: CASRGQTNYGYTF. The CDR3 nucleotides read TGTGCCAGCAGGGGACAGACAAACTATGGCTACACCTTC. The chain has TRBV5-8 and TRBJ1-2; 7 bases are shared with TRBD1. The junction had 3 bases not matched to a gene; V was cut back by 5 bases and J by 2 bases. Germline V gene lookup returns CDR1 SGHTS and CDR2 YDEGEE. This CDR3 comprises 13 residues.

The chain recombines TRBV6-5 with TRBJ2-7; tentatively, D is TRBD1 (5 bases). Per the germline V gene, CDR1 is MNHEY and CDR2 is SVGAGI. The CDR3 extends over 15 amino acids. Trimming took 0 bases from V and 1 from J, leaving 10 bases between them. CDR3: CASSYSTVLSYEQYF. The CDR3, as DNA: TGTGCCAGCAGTTACTCGACAGTCCTTTCCTACGAGCAGTACTTC.